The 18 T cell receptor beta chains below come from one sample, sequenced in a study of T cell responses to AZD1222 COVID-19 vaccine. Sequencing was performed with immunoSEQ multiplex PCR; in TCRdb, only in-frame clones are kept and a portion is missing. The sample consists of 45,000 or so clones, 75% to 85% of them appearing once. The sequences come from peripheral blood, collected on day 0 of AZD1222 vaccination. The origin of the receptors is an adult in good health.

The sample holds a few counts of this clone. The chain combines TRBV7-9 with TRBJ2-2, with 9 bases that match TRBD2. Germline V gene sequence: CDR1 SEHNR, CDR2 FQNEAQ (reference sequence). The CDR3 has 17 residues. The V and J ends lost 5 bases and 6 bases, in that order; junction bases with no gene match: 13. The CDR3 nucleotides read TGTGCCAGCAGCACACAACAGCGGGGGGAACCAGCCGGGGAGCTGTTTTTT. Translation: CASSTQQRGEPAGELFF.

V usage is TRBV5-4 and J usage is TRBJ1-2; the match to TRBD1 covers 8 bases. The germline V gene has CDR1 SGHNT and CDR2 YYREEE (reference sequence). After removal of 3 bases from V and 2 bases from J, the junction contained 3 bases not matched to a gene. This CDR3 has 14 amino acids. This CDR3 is CASSSWDRNYGYTF. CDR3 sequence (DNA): TGTGCCAGCAGCTCGTGGGACAGGAACTATGGCTACACCTTC.

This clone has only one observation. CDR3 residues: CASSLARSSGIDGELFF. As DNA, the CDR3 is TGCGCCAGCAGCTTGGCTCGCTCTAGCGGGATTGACGGGGAGCTGTTTTTT. The rearrangement joins TRBV5-1 to TRBJ2-2; 9 bases are a match to TRBD2. The CDR3 is 17 amino acids. In germline, CDR1 is SGHRS, CDR2 YFSETQ. V lost 0 bases, J lost 7 bases, and 10 bases stayed unmatched.

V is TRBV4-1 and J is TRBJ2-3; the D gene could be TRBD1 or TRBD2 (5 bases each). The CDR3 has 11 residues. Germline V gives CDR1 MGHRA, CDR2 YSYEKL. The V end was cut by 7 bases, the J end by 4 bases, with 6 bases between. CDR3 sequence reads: CASMGADTQYF. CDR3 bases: TGCGCCAGCATGGGGGCAGATACGCAGTATTTT.

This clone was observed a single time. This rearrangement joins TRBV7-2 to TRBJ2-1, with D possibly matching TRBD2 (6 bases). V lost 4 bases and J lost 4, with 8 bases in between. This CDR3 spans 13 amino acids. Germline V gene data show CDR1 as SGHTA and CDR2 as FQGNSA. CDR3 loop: CASSWGLYNEQFF. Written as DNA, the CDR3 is TGTGCCAGCAGCTGGGGACTTTACAATGAGCAGTTCTTC. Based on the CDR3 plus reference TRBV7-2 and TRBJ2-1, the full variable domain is GAGVSQSPSNKVTEKGKDVELRCDPISGHTALYWYRQSLGQGLEFLIYFQGNSAPDKSGLPSDRFSAERTGGSVSTLTIQRTQQEDSAVYLCASSWGLYNEQFFGPGTRLTVL.

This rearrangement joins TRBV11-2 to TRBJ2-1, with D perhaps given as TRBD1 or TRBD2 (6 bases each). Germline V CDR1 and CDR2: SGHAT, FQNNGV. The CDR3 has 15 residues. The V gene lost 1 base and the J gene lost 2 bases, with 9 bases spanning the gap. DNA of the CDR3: TGTGCCAGCAGCTTAGCGGGGGCGGCCTACAATGAGCAGTTCTTC. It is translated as CASSLAGAAYNEQFF.

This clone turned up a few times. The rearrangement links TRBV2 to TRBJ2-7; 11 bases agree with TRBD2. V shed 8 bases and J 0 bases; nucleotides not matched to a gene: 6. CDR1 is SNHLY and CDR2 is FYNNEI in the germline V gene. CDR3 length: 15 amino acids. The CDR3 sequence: CASGGSGRASYEQYF. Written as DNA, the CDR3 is TGTGCCAGCGGGGGTAGCGGGAGGGCCTCCTACGAGCAGTACTTC.

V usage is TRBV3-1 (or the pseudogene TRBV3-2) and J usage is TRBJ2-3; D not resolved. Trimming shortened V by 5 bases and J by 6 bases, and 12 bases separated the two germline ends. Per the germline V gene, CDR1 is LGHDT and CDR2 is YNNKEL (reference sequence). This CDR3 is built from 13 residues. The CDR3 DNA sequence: TGTGCCAGCAGCTTCCAGACCGTTGATACGCAGTATTTT. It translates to CASSFQTVDTQYF.

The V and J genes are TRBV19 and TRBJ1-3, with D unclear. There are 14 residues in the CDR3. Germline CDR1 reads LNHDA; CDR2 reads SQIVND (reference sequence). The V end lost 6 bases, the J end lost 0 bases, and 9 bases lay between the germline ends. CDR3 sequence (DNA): TGTGCCAGTAGGCAACAGAGCTCTGGAAACACCATATATTTT. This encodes CASRQQSSGNTIYF.

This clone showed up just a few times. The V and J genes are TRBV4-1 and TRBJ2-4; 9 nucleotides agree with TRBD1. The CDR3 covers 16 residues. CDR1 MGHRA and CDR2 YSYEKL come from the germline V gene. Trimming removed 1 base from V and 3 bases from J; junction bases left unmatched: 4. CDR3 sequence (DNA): TGCGCCAGCAGCCAAGGGGACAGGGTAATCAAAAACATTCAGTACTTC. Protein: CASSQGDRVIKNIQYF.

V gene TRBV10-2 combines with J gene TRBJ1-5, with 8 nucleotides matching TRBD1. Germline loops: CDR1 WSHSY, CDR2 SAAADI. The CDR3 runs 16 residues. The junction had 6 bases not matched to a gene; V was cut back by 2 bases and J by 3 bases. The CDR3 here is CASSEAGTGLNQPQHF. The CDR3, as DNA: TGCGCCAGCAGTGAGGCCGGGACAGGCCTCAATCAGCCCCAGCATTTT.

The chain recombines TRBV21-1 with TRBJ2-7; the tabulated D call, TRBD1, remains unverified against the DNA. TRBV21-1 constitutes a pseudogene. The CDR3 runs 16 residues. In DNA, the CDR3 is TGTGCCAGCAGCAAATCTCCGGACAGGGGGTCCTACGAGCAGTACTTC. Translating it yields CASSKSPDRGSYEQYF.

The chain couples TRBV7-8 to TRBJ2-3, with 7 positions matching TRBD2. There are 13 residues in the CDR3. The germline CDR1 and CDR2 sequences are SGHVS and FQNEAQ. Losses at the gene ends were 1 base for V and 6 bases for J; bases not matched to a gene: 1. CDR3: CASSLGSGDTQYF. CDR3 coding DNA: TGTGCCAGCAGCTTAGGTAGCGGGGATACGCAGTATTTT.

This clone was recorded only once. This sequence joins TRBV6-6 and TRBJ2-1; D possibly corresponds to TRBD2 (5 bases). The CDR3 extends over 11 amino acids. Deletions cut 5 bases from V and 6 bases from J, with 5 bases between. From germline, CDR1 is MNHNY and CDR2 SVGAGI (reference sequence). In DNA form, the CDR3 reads TGTGCCAGCAGTGGAGGCAATGAGCAGTTCTTC. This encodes CASSGGNEQFF.

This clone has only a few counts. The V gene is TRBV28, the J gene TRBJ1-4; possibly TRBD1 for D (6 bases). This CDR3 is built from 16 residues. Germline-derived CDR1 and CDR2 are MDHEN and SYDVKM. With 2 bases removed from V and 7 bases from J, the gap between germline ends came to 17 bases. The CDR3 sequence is CASSLTSWGAGEKLFF. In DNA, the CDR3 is TGTGCCAGCAGTTTAACCAGTTGGGGGGCGGGTGAAAAACTGTTTTTT.

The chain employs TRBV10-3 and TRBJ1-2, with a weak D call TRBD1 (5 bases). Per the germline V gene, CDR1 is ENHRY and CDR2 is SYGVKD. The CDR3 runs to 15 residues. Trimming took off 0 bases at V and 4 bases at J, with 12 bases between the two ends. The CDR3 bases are TGTGCCATCAGTGAGTCTGGGGGTGGAGGCTATGGCTACACCTTC. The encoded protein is CAISESGGGGYGYTF.

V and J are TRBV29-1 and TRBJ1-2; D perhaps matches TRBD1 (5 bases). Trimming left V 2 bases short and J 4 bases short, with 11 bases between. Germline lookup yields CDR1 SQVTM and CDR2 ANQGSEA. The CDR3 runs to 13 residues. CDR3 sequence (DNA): TGCAGCGTTGAAAAGGGGTCGGGCTATGGCTACACCTTC. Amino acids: CSVEKGSGYGYTF.

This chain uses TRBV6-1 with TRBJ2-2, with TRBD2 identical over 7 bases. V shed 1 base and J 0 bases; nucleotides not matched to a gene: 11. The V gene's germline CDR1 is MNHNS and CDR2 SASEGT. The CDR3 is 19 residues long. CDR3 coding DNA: TGTGCCAGCAGTGAAGTTACGGGACTACCCCTCGCGAACACCGGGGAGCTGTTTTTT. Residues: CASSEVTGLPLANTGELFF.